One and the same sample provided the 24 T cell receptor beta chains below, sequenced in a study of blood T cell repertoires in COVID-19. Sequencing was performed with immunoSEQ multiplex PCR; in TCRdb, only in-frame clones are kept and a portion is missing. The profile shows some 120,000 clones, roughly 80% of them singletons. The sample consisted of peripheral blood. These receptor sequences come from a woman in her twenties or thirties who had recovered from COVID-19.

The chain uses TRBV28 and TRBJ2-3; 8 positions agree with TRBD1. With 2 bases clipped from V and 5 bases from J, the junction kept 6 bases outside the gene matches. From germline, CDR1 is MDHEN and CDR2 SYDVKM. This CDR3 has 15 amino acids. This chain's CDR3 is CASSLRGQAVDTQYF. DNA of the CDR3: TGTGCCAGCAGTTTAAGGGGACAGGCCGTAGATACGCAGTATTTT.

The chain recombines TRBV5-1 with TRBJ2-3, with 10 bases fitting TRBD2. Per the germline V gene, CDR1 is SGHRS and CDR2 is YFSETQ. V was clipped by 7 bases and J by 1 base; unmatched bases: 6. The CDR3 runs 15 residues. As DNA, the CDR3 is TGCGCCAGCGGCGGAGGACTAGCGGGCACAGATACGCAGTATTTT. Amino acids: CASGGGLAGTDTQYF.

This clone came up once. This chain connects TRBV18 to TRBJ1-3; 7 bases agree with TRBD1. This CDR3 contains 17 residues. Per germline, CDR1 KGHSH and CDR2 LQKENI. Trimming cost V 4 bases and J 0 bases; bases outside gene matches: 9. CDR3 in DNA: TGTGCCAGCTCACGGAATTCGGGACAGAGCTCTGGAAACACCATATATTTT. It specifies CASSRNSGQSSGNTIYF.

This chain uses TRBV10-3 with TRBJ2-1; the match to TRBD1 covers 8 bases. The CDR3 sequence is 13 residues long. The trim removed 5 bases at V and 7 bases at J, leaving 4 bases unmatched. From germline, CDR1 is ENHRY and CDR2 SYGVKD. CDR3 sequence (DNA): TGTGCCATCAGTCAGGGGGCAGGGAATGAGCAGTTCTTC. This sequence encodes CAISQGAGNEQFF.

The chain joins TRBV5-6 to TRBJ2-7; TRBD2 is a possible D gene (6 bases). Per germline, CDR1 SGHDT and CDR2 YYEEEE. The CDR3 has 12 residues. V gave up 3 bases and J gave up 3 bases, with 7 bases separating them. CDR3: CASSWGVYEQYF. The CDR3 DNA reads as TGTGCCAGCAGCTGGGGGGTCTACGAGCAGTACTTC.

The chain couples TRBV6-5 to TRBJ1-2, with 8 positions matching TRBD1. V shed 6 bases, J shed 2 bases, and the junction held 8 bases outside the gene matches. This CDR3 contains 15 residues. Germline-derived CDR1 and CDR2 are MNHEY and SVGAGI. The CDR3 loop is CASRAGTGGNYGYTF. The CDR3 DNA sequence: TGTGCCAGCAGGGCGGGTACAGGGGGGAACTATGGCTACACCTTC.

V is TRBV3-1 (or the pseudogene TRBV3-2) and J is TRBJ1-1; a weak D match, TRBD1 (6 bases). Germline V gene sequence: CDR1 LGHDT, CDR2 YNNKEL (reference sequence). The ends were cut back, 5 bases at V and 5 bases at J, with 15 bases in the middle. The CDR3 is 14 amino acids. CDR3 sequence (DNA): TGTGCCAGCAGCGTCCAACAGGGATATACTGAAGCTTTCTTT. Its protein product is CASSVQQGYTEAFF.

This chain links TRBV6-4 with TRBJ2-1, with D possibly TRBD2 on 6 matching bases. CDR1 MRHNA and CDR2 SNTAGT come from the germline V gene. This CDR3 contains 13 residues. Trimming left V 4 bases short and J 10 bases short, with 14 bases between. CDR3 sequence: CASSATGAGEQFF. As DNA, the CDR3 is TGTGCCAGCAGTGCGACGGGAGCAGGGGAGCAGTTCTTC.

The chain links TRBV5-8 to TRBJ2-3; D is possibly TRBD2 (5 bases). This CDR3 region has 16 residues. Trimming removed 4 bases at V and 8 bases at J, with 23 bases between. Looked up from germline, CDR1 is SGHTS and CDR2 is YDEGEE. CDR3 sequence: CASSRYKAPGEGTQYF. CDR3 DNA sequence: TGTGCCAGCAGCCGCTACAAGGCCCCCGGTGAGGGTACGCAGTATTTT.

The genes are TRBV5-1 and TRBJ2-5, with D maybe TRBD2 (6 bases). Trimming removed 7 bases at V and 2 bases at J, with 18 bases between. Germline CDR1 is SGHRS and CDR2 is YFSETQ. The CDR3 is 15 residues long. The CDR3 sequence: CASHPGTYLQETQYF. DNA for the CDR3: TGCGCCAGCCATCCCGGGACTTACTTACAAGAGACCCAGTACTTC.

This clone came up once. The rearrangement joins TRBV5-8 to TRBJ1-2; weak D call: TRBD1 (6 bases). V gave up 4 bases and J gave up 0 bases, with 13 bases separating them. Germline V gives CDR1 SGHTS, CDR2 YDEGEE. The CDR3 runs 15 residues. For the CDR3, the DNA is TGTGCCAGCAGCGGGGGCCCTTTCTCTAACTATGGCTACACCTTC. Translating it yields CASSGGPFSNYGYTF.

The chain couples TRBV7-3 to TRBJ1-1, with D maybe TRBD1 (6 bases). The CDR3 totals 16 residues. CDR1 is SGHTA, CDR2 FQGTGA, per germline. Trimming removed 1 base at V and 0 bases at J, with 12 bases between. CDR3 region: CASSLKGDGMNTEAFF. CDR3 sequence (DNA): TGTGCCAGCAGCTTAAAGGGGGACGGGATGAACACTGAAGCTTTCTTT.

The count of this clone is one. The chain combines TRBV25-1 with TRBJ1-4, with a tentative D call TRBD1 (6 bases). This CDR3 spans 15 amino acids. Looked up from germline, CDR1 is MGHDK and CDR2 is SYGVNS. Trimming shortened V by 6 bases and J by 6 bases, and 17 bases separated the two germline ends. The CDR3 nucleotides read TGTGCCAGCAGACCGAACCGAGGGGGGGATGAAAAACTGTTTTTT. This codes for CASRPNRGGDEKLFF. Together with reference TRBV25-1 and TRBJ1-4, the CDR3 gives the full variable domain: EADIYQTPRYLVIGTGKKITLECSQTMGHDKMYWYQQDPGMELHLIHYSYGVNSTEKGDLSSESTVSRIRTEHFPLTLESARPSHTSQYLCASRPNRGGDEKLFFGSGTQLSVL.

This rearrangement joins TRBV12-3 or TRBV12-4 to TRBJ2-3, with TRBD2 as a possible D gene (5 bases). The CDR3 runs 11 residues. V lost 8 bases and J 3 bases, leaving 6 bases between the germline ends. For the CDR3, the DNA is TGTGCCAGCCGGGGAACAGATACGCAGTATTTT. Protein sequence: CASRGTDTQYF.

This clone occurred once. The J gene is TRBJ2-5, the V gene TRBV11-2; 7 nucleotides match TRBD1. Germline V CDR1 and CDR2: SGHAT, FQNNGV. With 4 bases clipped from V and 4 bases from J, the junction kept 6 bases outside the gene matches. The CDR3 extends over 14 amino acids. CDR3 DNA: TGTGCCAGCAGCTCCCAGGGGGTGAGAGAGACCCAGTACTTC. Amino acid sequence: CASSSQGVRETQYF.

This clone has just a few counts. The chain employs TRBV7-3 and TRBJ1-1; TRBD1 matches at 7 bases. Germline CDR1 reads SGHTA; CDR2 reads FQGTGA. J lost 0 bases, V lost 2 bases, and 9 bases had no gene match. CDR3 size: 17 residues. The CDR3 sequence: CASSLYGRGRMNTEAFF. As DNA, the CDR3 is TGTGCCAGCAGCTTATATGGCAGGGGGAGGATGAACACTGAAGCTTTCTTT.

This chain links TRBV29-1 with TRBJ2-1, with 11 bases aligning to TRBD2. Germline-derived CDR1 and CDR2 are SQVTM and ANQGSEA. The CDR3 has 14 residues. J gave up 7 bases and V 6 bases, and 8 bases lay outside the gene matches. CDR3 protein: CSVKRGTSGNEQFF. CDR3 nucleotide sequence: TGCAGCGTCAAAAGGGGGACTAGCGGTAATGAGCAGTTCTTC.

The CDR3 region is CASSAHKTGGTEAFF. The CDR3 DNA sequence: TGCGCCAGCAGCGCCCATAAGACAGGGGGCACTGAAGCTTTCTTT. The chain employs TRBV5-1 and TRBJ1-1; the match to TRBD1 covers 9 bases. After removal of 4 bases from V and 4 bases from J, the junction contained 8 bases not matched to a gene. Germline V gene lookup returns CDR1 SGHRS and CDR2 YFSETQ. The CDR3 totals 15 residues.

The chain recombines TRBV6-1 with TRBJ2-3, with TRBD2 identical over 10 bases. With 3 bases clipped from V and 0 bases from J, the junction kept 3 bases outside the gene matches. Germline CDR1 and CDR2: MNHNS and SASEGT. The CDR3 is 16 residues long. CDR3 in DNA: TGTGCCAGCAGTGACAGCGGGGGGGTTAGCACAGATACGCAGTATTTT. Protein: CASSDSGGVSTDTQYF.

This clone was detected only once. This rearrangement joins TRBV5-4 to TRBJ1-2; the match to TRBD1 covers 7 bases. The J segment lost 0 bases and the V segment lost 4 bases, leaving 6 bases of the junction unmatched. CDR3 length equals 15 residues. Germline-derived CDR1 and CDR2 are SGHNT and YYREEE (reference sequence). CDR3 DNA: TGTGCCAGCAGCACCCCGACAGGGACTAACTATGGCTACACCTTC. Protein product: CASSTPTGTNYGYTF.

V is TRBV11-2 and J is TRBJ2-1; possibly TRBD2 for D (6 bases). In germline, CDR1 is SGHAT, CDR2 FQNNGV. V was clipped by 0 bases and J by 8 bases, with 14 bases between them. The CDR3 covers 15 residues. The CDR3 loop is CASSLEGREIDEQFF. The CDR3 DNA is TGTGCCAGCAGCTTAGAAGGCCGGGAGATCGATGAGCAGTTCTTC.

The CDR3 sequence is CAWSALSTGTAGNTIYF. The CDR3 DNA reads TGTGCCTGGAGTGCCCTCAGTACGGGTACGGCTGGAAACACCATATATTTT. The chain uses TRBV30 and TRBJ1-3; no firm D call. Germline V gene lookup returns CDR1 GTSNPN and CDR2 SVGIG (reference sequence). This CDR3 spans 17 amino acids. V shed 1 base and J shed 2 bases, with 18 bases lying between them.

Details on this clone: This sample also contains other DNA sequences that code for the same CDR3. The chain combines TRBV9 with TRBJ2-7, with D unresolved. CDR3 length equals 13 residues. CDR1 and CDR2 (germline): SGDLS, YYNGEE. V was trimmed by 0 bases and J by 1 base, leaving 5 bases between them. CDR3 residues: CASSVGSSYEQYF. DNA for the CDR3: TGTGCCAGCAGCGTAGGTTCATCCTACGAGCAGTACTTC.

The CDR3 DNA is TGTGCCAGCAGTGAGACAGGGCTCTATGGCTACACCTTC. Its protein is CASSETGLYGYTF. This chain links TRBV2 with TRBJ1-2, with 7 bases that match TRBD1. The CDR3 totals 13 residues. The germline V gene encodes CDR1 SNHLY and CDR2 FYNNEI. Trimming cost V 3 bases and J 4 bases; bases outside gene matches: 2.